The 26 T cell receptor beta chains below were found in one sample sequenced in a study of T cell clonality in common variable immunodeficiency. Data came from immunoSEQ multiplex PCR; TCRdb stores just in-frame clones and leaves some out. The repertoire consists of 50,000 to 60,000 clones, none detected only once. The sample comprised peripheral blood mononuclear cells. The origin of the receptors is a person aged 18-69 years in good health.

This clone was seen repeatedly, ten times or more. The CDR3 is cut off 3 residues early in the read; its end comes from the germline J gene. The chain couples TRBV6-1 to TRBJ2-1, with 9 bases that match TRBD1. The ends lost 4 bases at V and 7 bases at J; junction bases unmatched: 2. CDR3 length: 13 amino acids. Per the germline V gene, CDR1 is MNHNS and CDR2 is SASEGT. CDR3 loop: CASSGTGENEQFF. CDR3 DNA (partial): TGTGCCAGCAGTGGGACAGGGGAAAATGAG.

This clone came up many times. The read is 3 residues too short to cover the CDR3 end, so that end is filled in from the germline J gene. The gene calls are TRBV7-9 and TRBJ1-4, with D maybe TRBD1 (5 bases). Germline lookup yields CDR1 SEHNR and CDR2 FQNEAQ (reference sequence). CDR3 length equals 14 residues. The ends were cut back, 5 bases at V and 7 bases at J, with 14 bases in the middle. The sequenced part of the CDR3 DNA is TGTGCCAGCAGCGGTACTGTTAGGGGTGAAAAA. Translated: CASSGTVRGEK. The whole CDR3 region reads CASSGTVRGEKLFF. The variable domain in full, with the rest retrieved from reference TRBV7-9 and TRBJ1-4, is DTGVSQNPRHKITKRGQNVTFRCDPISEHNRLYWYRQTLGQGPEFLTYFQNEAQLEKSRLLSDRFSAERPKGSFSTLEIQRTEQGDSAMYLCASSGTVRGEKLFFGSGTQLSVL.

At least ten counts were recorded for this clone. With the read ending 3 residues before the CDR3 end, the germline J gene is used to fill in that end. Other DNA sequences of this sample code for an identical CDR3. The chain couples TRBV7-3 to TRBJ2-1; 9 bases align to TRBD2. The ends lost 5 bases at V and 8 bases at J; junction bases unmatched: 10. The germline V gene has CDR1 SGHTA and CDR2 FQGTGA. The CDR3 is made up of 15 amino acids. This chain's CDR3 is CASSPGVAGVDEQFF. The CDR3 DNA, read in part, is TGTGCCAGCAGCCCCGGGGTAGCGGGAGTCGATGAG.

This clone was found many times. The read terminates 3 residues before the CDR3 end, so the remaining end is supplied by the germline J gene. The chain links TRBV20-1 to TRBJ2-1; tentatively, D is TRBD2 (6 bases). The germline V and J ends were trimmed by 0 bases and 5 bases, with 17 bases remaining between them. Germline values: CDR1 DFQATT, CDR2 SNEGSKA (reference sequence). This CDR3 comprises 16 residues. The CDR3 reads CSARDQWDSINNEQFF. The CDR3 DNA, read in part, is TGCAGTGCTAGAGATCAGTGGGACTCAATTAACAATGAG.

Ten or more counts support this clone. The DNA ends 3 residues before the CDR3 does, and the rest of the CDR3 is filled in from the germline J gene. J is TRBJ2-2 and V is TRBV2, with a weak D call TRBD2 (6 bases). The V gene's germline CDR1 is SNHLY and CDR2 FYNNEI. The CDR3 totals 14 residues. The chain's CDR3 is CASIVGGDSYGLFF. Incomplete CDR3 DNA: TGTGCCAGCATTGTGGGGGGTGACTCATACGGG.

In its sample, this clone was seen many times. The read finishes 3 residues shy of the CDR3 end, and the germline J gene is used to complete it. The genes are TRBV10-1 and TRBJ2-6, with 7 bases aligning to TRBD1. The CDR3 covers 17 residues. In germline, CDR1 is WNHNN, CDR2 SYGVQD (reference sequence). Germline trimming cut 5 bases from V and 0 bases from J; bases unmatched to any gene: 7. The CDR3 reads CASSSDRFTSGANVLTF. The part of the CDR3 DNA that was read is TGCGCCAGCAGTTCGGACAGGTTCACCTCTGGGGCCAACGTC.

This clone showed up just a few times. The sequenced part of the CDR3 DNA is TGTGCCAGCAGCTTCACCGCGCCGGGGGAAGGT. Residues: CASSFTAPGEG. The full CDR3 is CASSFTAPGEGQYF. The genes are TRBV7-9 and TRBJ2-4; a weak D match, TRBD2 (6 bases). The read gets to within 3 residues of the CDR3 end, and the germline J gene fills in the rest. The CDR3 consists of 14 residues. Germline V gives CDR1 SEHNR, CDR2 FQNEAQ (reference sequence).

Ten or more counts support this clone. Read sequence stops 3 residues before the CDR3 end, and the germline J gene provides the missing end. The chain couples TRBV14 to TRBJ2-7; no definite D call. Germline V gene sequence: CDR1 SGHDN, CDR2 FVKESK. CDR3 size: 15 residues. V was clipped by 1 base and J by 5 bases, with 15 bases between them. CDR3 in amino acids: CASSQAQNAAHEQYF. The sequenced part of the CDR3 DNA is TGTGCCAGCAGCCAAGCCCAGAATGCGGCCCACGAG.

This clone was counted ten times or more. The CDR3 end is not reached by the read, which stops 3 residues before it; the germline J gene fills it in. This chain joins TRBV30 and TRBJ2-7; TRBD1 matches 10 bases. The V gene end was trimmed by 4 bases and the J gene end by 6 bases; junction bases not matched to a gene: 6. Per germline, CDR1 GTSNPN and CDR2 SVGIG (reference sequence). The CDR3 sequence is 13 residues long. The CDR3 bases that were read are TGTGCCTGGAAGGGGACAGGGGAATCCGAG. Protein: CAWKGTGESE. The whole CDR3 protein is CAWKGTGESEQYF.

This clone was detected ten times or more. The CDR3 is cut off 3 residues early in the read; its end comes from the germline J gene. V usage is TRBV10-3 and J usage is TRBJ2-1, with D perhaps matching TRBD2 (5 bases). V was pared by 4 bases and J by 0 bases, with 25 bases between. Germline values: CDR1 ENHRY, CDR2 SYGVKD. This CDR3 region has 20 residues. The sequenced CDR3 bases are TGTGCCATCAGTGGTGACCCCGAGGTAAGCGGTTTAAACTCCTACAATGAG. This sequence encodes CAISGDPEVSGLNSYNE. The complete CDR3 reads CAISGDPEVSGLNSYNEQFF.

This clone was counted ten times or more. The read ends 3 residues early relative to the CDR3; the germline J gene fills the gap. The J gene is TRBJ2-5, the V gene TRBV18; 9 positions match TRBD1. Germline V CDR1 and CDR2: KGHSH, LQKENI. J was trimmed by 5 bases and V by 3 bases; bases with no gene match: 10. The CDR3 loop spans 16 amino acids. CDR3 sequence: CASSPLPLDRGETQYF. The CDR3 DNA, read in part, is TGTGCCAGCTCACCCCTCCCCCTCGACAGGGGGGAGACC.

This clone was recorded at least ten times. The CDR3 end is not reached by the read, which stops 3 residues before it; the germline J gene fills it in. V usage is TRBV28 and J usage is TRBJ2-3; D perhaps matches TRBD1 (5 bases). CDR1 is MDHEN and CDR2 is SYDVKM in the germline V gene. Deletions cut 1 base from V and 3 bases from J, with 8 bases between. The CDR3 contains 14 residues. The DNA read from the CDR3 is TGTGCCAGCAGTTTATCGACAGATACAGATACG. This gives the protein CASSLSTDTDT. The CDR3, in full, reads CASSLSTDTDTQYF. The entire variable domain, with the rest obtained from reference TRBV28 and TRBJ2-3, is as follows: DVKVTQSSRYLVKRTGEKVFLECVQDMDHENMFWYRQDPGLGLRLIYFSYDVKMKEKGDIPEGYSVSREKKERFSLILESASTNQTSMYLCASSLSTDTDTQYFGPGTRLTVL.

This clone was seen ten or more times. Read coverage stops 3 residues before the CDR3 terminus; the germline J gene supplies the remainder. V gene TRBV11-2 combines with J gene TRBJ2-3, with D unresolved. Germline V lookup: CDR1 SGHAT, CDR2 FQNNGV. There are 14 residues in the CDR3. V lost 3 bases to trimming and J lost 3 bases, with 10 bases between them. Incomplete CDR3 DNA: TGTGCCAGCAGCTTTAGGGTTGAGACAGATACG. It yields the protein CASSFRVETDT. In full, the CDR3 is CASSFRVETDTQYF. Full variable domain (missing parts from reference TRBV11-2 and TRBJ2-3): EAGVAQSPRYKIIEKRQSVAFWCNPISGHATLYWYQQILGQGPKLLIQFQNNGVVDDSQLPKDRFSAERLKGVDSTLKIQPAKLEDSAVYLCASSFRVETDTQYFGPGTRLTVL.

This clone was counted many times. Sequencing ends 3 residues short of the CDR3 end; the germline J gene provides the rest. The chain carries TRBV6-1 and TRBJ2-3, with TRBD2 identical over 10 bases. The junction had 7 bases not matched to a gene; V was cut back by 4 bases and J by 6 bases. Looked up from germline, CDR1 is MNHNS and CDR2 is SASEGT. CDR3 size: 15 residues. The sequenced CDR3 bases are TGTGCCAGCAGTGGCAAGCGGGAGGGAATCGATACG. This sequence encodes CASSGKREGIDT. The whole CDR3 protein reads CASSGKREGIDTQYF.

There are many counts of this clone. The read terminates 3 residues before the CDR3 end, so the remaining end is supplied by the germline J gene. The rearrangement joins TRBV19 to TRBJ2-3; 8 bases align to TRBD1. CDR1 is LNHDA and CDR2 is SQIVND in the germline V gene (reference sequence). Germline trimming cut 5 bases from V and 0 bases from J; bases unmatched to any gene: 4. CDR3 length: 15 residues. Here the CDR3 reads CASSPDRESTDTQYF. The part of the CDR3 DNA that was read is TGTGCCAGTAGTCCGGACAGGGAGAGCACAGATACG.

This clone was seen a few times. The CDR3 end is not reached by the read, which stops 3 residues before it; the germline J gene fills it in. V gene TRBV7-8 combines with J gene TRBJ2-3; 8 nucleotides align to TRBD1. The CDR3 contains 16 residues. The V gene end was trimmed by 5 bases and the J gene end by 0 bases; junction bases not matched to a gene: 7. In germline, CDR1 is SGHVS, CDR2 FQNEAQ. The CDR3 sequence: CASSARTGWSTDTQYF. The covered CDR3 bases are TGTGCCAGCAGCGCGCGGACAGGGTGGAGCACAGATACG.

This clone has ten or more counts. Here the CDR3 reads CASSLQENTEAFF. The DNA read from the CDR3 is TGTGCCAGCAGCCTACAGGAAAACACTGAA. The chain couples TRBV11-3 to TRBJ1-1; possibly TRBD1 for D (5 bases). The read ends 3 residues before the CDR3 terminus; that terminus is restored from the germline J gene. The length of the CDR3 is 13 residues. The V and J ends lost 5 bases and 2 bases respectively, with 9 bases between them. CDR1 and CDR2 from the germline V gene are SGHNT and YENEEA.

This clone was detected many times. The CDR3 is cut off 3 residues early in the read; its end comes from the germline J gene. The sample carries other DNA sequences with the same CDR3. The rearrangement uses TRBV20-1 and TRBJ1-3; D uncertain. The CDR3 extends over 13 amino acids. The germline gives CDR1 DFQATT, CDR2 SNEGSKA (reference sequence). V lost 6 bases and J 4 bases, leaving 13 bases between the germline ends. This chain's CDR3 is CSAKRTSGNTIYF. Partial CDR3 DNA: TGCAGTGCAAAACGGACTTCAGGAAACACC.

This clone was seen ten or more times. The CDR3 extends 3 residues past the end of the read, so its final part is completed from the germline J gene. The V call is TRBV11-2, the J call TRBJ1-5; D gene unclear. The CDR3 totals 14 residues. The germline V gene encodes CDR1 SGHAT and CDR2 FQNNGV. The V end lost 4 bases, the J end lost 0 bases, and 7 bases lay between the germline ends. The part of the CDR3 DNA that was read is TGTGCCAGCAGCTCGGACTTTAGCAATCAGCCC. Residues: CASSSDFSNQP. The whole CDR3 sequence reads CASSSDFSNQPQHF.

The sample holds many counts of this clone. Read coverage stops 3 residues before the CDR3 terminus; the germline J gene supplies the remainder. The V gene is TRBV19, the J gene TRBJ2-2; D may be TRBD1 (7 bases). Germline V gene data show CDR1 as LNHDA and CDR2 as SQIVND (reference sequence). The CDR3 length is 14 residues. CDR3 protein: CASRPPGGQHTLFF. The part of the CDR3 DNA that was read is TGTGCCAGTAGACCCCCCGGGGGACAGCACACG.

In its sample, this clone was seen many times. Read sequence stops 3 residues before the CDR3 end, and the germline J gene provides the missing end. The gene calls are TRBV28 and TRBJ2-2; a weak D match, TRBD1 (5 bases). The CDR3 loop spans 16 amino acids. The V gene lost 3 bases and the J gene lost 5 bases, with 16 bases spanning the gap. Looked up from germline, CDR1 is MDHEN and CDR2 is SYDVKM. The CDR3 sequence is CASSFTGAGLTGELFF. The CDR3 DNA, read in part, is TGTGCCAGCAGTTTTACCGGTGCAGGGCTGACCGGGGAG.

This clone was picked up many times. The read halts 3 residues ahead of the CDR3 end, with the missing end drawn from the germline J gene. The chain uses TRBV7-9 and TRBJ2-4, with 9 bases aligning to TRBD1. The CDR3 loop spans 14 amino acids. Germline CDR1 SEHNR, CDR2 FQNEAQ (reference sequence). J was trimmed by 3 bases and V by 5 bases; bases with no gene match: 2. This CDR3 is CASSGDRVKNIQYF. The CDR3 bases that were read are TGTGCCAGCAGCGGGGACAGGGTCAAAAACATT.

This clone was recorded many times. The DNA ends 3 residues before the CDR3 does, and the rest of the CDR3 is filled in from the germline J gene. The J gene is TRBJ2-2, the V gene TRBV12-3 or TRBV12-4, with a tentative D call TRBD1 (5 bases). This CDR3 is built from 15 residues. Trimming took off 2 bases at V and 5 bases at J, with 12 bases between the two ends. CDR3 amino acids: CASSLPGLQTGELFF. The covered CDR3 bases are TGTGCCAGCAGTTTACCAGGGCTTCAGACCGGGGAG.

This clone was seen at least ten times. The read is 3 residues too short to cover the CDR3 end, so that end is filled in from the germline J gene. The chain links TRBV19 to TRBJ2-5; D is undetermined. CDR1 is LNHDA, CDR2 SQIVND, per germline (reference sequence). CDR3 size: 13 residues. The germline V and J ends were trimmed by 5 bases and 2 bases, with 9 bases remaining between them. CDR3 amino acids: CASSLSRQETQYF. The sequenced CDR3 bases are TGTGCCAGTAGTCTCTCAAGGCAAGAGACC.

This clone appeared many times. The CDR3 end falls 3 residues outside the read, so it is completed with the germline J gene. The chain uses TRBV18 and TRBJ1-4; unclear D gene. Germline V gene sequence: CDR1 KGHSH, CDR2 LQKENI. This CDR3 is 14 amino acids long. Trimming left V 3 bases short and J 0 bases short, with 5 bases between. The covered CDR3 bases are TGTGCCAGCTCACCCTCAGCAACTAATGAAAAA. The encoded protein is CASSPSATNEK. The complete CDR3 reads CASSPSATNEKLFF.

This clone appeared many times. The CDR3 end is not reached by the read, which stops 3 residues before it; the germline J gene fills it in. The chain recombines TRBV2 with TRBJ2-5, with 11 bases fitting TRBD1. This CDR3 spans 14 amino acids. V dropped 5 bases and J dropped 7; count of bases not matched to a gene: 6. CDR1 is SNHLY and CDR2 is FYNNEI in the germline V gene. CDR3 DNA, as far as it was read: TGTGCCAGCAGTACGGGACAGGGGGTATGGACC. Amino acids: CASSTGQGVWT. The entire CDR3 protein reads CASSTGQGVWTQYF.